The source of this T cell receptor beta chain is a study of Tregs in tolerant kidney transplant recipients. TCRdb's copy holds only in-frame clones and misses some; the assay was immunoSEQ multiplex PCR. The sample includes tens of thousands of clones, approximately 87% of them seen just once. Remarks on this clone: Its antigen is not known.

The study's findings and limits: Few patients were studied, so findings need validation in larger groups. Biological reproducibility was not directly addressed, but technical replication error appeared minimal.

Germline CDR1 is SGHVS and CDR2 is FQNEAQ. This CDR3 spans 20 amino acids. V dropped 4 bases and J dropped 4; count of bases not matched to a gene: 18. Mixed chimerism was transient after nonmyeloablative marrow transplants from related graft donors. This material consisted of CD4+ T cells from blood (PBMCs), taken 6 months after the transplant. The TCR originated in a human patient who received a combined kidney and bone marrow transplant. Some of these T cells may belong to the graft donor. This rearrangement joins TRBV7-8 to TRBJ2-3; TRBD2 agrees at 12 bases. In DNA, the CDR3 is TGTGCCAGCAGCTCACCAGTGACTAGCGGGAGTTTGGATGCGGCAGATACGCAGTATTTT. Protein product: CASSSPVTSGSLDAADTQYF.